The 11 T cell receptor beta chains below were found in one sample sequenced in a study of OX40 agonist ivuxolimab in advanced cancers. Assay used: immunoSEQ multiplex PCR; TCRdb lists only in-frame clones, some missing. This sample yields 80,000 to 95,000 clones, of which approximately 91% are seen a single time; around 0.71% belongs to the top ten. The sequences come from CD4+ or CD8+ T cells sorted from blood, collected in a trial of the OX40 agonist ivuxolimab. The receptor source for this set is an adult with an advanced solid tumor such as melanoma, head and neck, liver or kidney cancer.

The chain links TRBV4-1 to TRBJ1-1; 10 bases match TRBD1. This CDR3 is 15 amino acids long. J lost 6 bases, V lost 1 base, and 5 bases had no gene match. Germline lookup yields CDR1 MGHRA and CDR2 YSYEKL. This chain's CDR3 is CASSQGDRGSSEAFF. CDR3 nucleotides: TGCGCCAGCAGCCAAGGGGACAGGGGTTCCTCTGAAGCTTTCTTT.

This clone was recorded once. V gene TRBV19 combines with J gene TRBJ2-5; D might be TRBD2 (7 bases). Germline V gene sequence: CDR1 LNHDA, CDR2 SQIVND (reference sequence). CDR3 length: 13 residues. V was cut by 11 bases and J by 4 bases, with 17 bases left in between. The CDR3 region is CACSRGAGETQYF. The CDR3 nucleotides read TGTGCCTGTTCTCGGGGGGCGGGAGAGACCCAGTACTTC.

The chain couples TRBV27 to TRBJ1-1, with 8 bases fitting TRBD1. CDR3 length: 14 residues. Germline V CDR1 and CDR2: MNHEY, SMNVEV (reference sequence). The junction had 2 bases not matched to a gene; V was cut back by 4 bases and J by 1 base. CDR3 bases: TGTGCCAGCAGTTGGACAGGGACGAACACTGAAGCTTTCTTT. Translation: CASSWTGTNTEAFF.

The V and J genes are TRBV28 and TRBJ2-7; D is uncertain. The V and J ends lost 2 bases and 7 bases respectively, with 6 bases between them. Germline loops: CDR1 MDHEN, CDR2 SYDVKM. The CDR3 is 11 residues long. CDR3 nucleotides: TGTGCCAGCAGTTTAATGGGGGAGCAGTACTTC. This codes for CASSLMGEQYF.

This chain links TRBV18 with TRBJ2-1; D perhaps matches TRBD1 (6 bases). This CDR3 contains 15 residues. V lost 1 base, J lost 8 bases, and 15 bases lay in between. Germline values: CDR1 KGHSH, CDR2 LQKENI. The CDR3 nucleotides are TGTGCCAGCTCACCACTGGTTGGGGGCCTCGATGAGCAGTTCTTC. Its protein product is CASSPLVGGLDEQFF. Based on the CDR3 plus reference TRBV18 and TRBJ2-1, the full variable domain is NAGVMQNPRHLVRRRGQEARLRCSPMKGHSHVYWYRQLPEEGLKFMVYLQKENIIDESGMPKERFSAEFPKEGPSILRIQQVVRGDSAAYFCASSPLVGGLDEQFFGPGTRLTVL.

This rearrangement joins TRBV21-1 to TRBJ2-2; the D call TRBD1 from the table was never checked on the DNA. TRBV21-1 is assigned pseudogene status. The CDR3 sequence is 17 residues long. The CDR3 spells CASSKEDWTEYHGELFF. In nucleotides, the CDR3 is TGTGCCAGCAGCAAAGAGGACTGGACAGAGTATCACGGGGAGCTGTTTTTT.

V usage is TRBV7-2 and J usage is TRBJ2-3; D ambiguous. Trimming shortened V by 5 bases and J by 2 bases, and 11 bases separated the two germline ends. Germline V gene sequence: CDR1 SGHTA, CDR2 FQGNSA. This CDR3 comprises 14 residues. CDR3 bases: TGTGCCAGCAGCGCGGCACTTACCACAGATACGCAGTATTTT. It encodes CASSAALTTDTQYF.

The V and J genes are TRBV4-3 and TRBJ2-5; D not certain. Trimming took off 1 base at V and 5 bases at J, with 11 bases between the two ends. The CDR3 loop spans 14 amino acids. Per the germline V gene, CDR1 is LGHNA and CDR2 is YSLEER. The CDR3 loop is CASSQGNGWETQYF. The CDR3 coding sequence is TGCGCCAGCAGCCAAGGAAACGGGTGGGAGACCCAGTACTTC.

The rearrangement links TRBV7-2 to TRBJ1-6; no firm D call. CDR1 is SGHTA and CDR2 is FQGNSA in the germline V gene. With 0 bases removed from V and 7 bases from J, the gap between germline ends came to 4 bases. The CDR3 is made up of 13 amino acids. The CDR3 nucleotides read TGTGCCAGCAGCTTAGCCTTGAATTCACCCCTCCACTTT. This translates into CASSLALNSPLHF.

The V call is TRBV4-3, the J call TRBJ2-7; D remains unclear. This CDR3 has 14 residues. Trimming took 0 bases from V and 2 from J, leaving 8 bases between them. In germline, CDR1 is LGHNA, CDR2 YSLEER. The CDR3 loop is CASSQDRSAYEQYF. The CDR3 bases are TGCGCCAGCAGCCAAGACCGAAGTGCCTACGAGCAGTACTTC.

CDR3 in amino acids: CASSTTGGTEQYF. Written as DNA, the CDR3 is TGTGCCAGTAGTACGACAGGGGGAACGGAGCAGTACTTC. V and J are TRBV19 and TRBJ2-7; 9 bases are a match to TRBD1. CDR3 length: 13 residues. Losses at the gene ends were 4 bases for V and 7 bases for J; bases not matched to a gene: 5. Germline-derived CDR1 and CDR2 are LNHDA and SQIVND (reference sequence).